This T cell receptor beta chain originates from a study of CD8+ T cells in alopecia areata (dated by TCRdb to about 2018). With regard to the full study: Treated patients were enrolled in an open-label pilot trial of oral tofacitinib, 5 to 10 mg twice daily, for moderate-to-severe alopecia areata. Tofacitinib was administered for 6 to 18 months, and 6 months of follow-up off drug were then conducted to assess delayed response and recurrence. Biopsies were taken from tofacitinib-treated patients at baseline and at 4 and 24 weeks of treatment, and a later scalp biopsy was taken in several of the tofacitinib-treated patients. Clonality in the scalp was compared among normal scalp (n=4), patchy alopecia areata scalp (n=8), and alopecia totalis/universalis scalp (n=8). TCRbeta CDR3 regions were amplified by immunoSEQ multiplex PCR with 35 Vbeta forward and 13 Jbeta reverse primers. To study T cell clonal expansion in alopecia areata, the researchers applied high-throughput TCRbeta sequencing to both the C3H/HeJ mouse model and human patients. Human TCRbeta sequencing covered scalp tissue and sorted CD4+ and CD8+ peripheral blood T cells from patchy and totalis/universalis alopecia areata patients and healthy controls. RNA came from the PAXgene miRNA kit for fixed scalp, the miRNeasy kit for PBMCs, and the RNeasy kit for mouse skin.

A note on this clone: Its specific antigen is unknown. The sample holds no much larger clone one base away, and base qualities are not on file.

The study at large found these results: Compared with normal scalp, lesional scalp had higher clonality and more expanded CD8+ clones, particularly in alopecia totalis/universalis, a pattern that suggests antigenic drive. Unlike mouse skin, where gammadelta T cells dominate, normal human skin contains resident alphabeta T cells that get sequenced too, which complicates analysis of the scalp TCR repertoire. Shared TCR sequences between patients were less evident than in mice, which may be partly attributable to HLA diversity in the patient population.

The time point label on this specimen signifies: baseline before oral tofacitinib. Lesional scalp punch biopsies and peripheral blood were obtained from alopecia areata patients. PBMCs were isolated by density centrifugation and stained for CD3, CD4 and CD8, and CD4+ and CD8+ T cells were sorted on a FACSAria. Library generation was performed with the immunoSEQ multiplex PCR assay. RNA was extracted from all samples and reverse transcribed into cDNA, which served as template for TCR sequencing. First-strand cDNA was synthesized using SuperScript III with a 2:1 mix of oligo-dT and random hexamers. Amplification bias was assessed with a synthetic immune receptor repertoire, and residual bias was removed computationally. The original methods were these. Raw reads were preprocessed to remove errors, and CDR3 was defined according to IMGT conventions as the region from the conserved cysteine to phenylalanine. Clonality was computed as 1 minus the Shannon entropy, with the entropy normalized by log2 of the number of productive unique TCRs. Scalp TCRbeta sequences were cross-referenced with sorted blood CD4 and CD8 repertoires so that the CD4 or CD8 identity of scalp clones could be inferred. This is the immuneACCESS table as TCRdb keeps it, with only in-frame sequences that have V and J called. A part of the clones is gone; compared with another copy, unresolved V genes explain less than half, and the rest is unexplained. D and trimming come from the DNA, and the V and J calls and clone size come from that table. The sample table shows around 140,000 clones, and 49% are seen once. The top ten clonotypes cover 18% of the sample.

This receptor was identified in a human donor with alopecia areata. The sample consisted of CD8+ T cells sorted from blood, taken at week 0.

The CDR3 region reads CASGQIPYNSPLHF. The nucleotides read TGTGCCAGCGGACAGATTCCCTATAATTCACCCCTCCACTTT. The chain links TRBV2 with TRBJ1-6; TRBD1 could be the D gene, as 6 bases match. The CDR3 runs 14 residues from the cysteine to the phenylalanine. Only the CDR3 region is kept as DNA, spanning 42 bases read in frame from base 1. From a lookup of the germline V gene, CDR1 and CDR2 are SNHLY and FYNNEI. Relative to germline, V is 8 bases shorter and J is 2 bases shorter, with 10 bases between their ends.